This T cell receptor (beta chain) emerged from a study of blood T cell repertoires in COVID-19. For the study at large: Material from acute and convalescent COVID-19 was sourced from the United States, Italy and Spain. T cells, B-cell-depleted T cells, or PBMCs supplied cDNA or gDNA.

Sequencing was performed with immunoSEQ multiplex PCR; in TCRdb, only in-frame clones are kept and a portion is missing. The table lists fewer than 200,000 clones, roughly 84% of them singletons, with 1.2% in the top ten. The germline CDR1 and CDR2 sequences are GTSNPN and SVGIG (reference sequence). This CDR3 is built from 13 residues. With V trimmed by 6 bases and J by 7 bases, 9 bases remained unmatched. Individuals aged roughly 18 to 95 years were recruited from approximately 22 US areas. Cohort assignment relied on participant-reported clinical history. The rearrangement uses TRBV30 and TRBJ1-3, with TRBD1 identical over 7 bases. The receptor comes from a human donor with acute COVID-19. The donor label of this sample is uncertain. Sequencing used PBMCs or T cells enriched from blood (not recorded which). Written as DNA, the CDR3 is TGTGCCTGCCCGGGACAGATAGTCAACACCATATATTTT. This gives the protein CACPGQIVNTIYF.